The 26 T cell receptor beta chains below come from one sample, sequenced in a study of blood T cell repertoires in COVID-19. The repertoire was sequenced with immunoSEQ multiplex PCR; TCRdb's copy has only in-frame clones and lacks some. Here the sample spans about 200,000 clones, around 86% being singletons. The sequenced sample consisted of PBMCs or T cells enriched from blood (not recorded which). The receptors originated from a woman between 40 and 50 years old with acute COVID-19.

This rearrangement joins TRBV28 to TRBJ2-1, with 7 bases matching TRBD1. Germline V gene lookup returns CDR1 MDHEN and CDR2 SYDVKM. Unmatched junction bases numbered 11, after V lost 4 bases and J lost 2 bases. The CDR3 has 17 amino acids. CDR3 sequence (DNA): TGTGCCAGCAGTTCCGCTTCCCTGACAGGGACCTACAATGAGCAGTTCTTC. It specifies CASSSASLTGTYNEQFF.

The V gene is TRBV5-5, the J gene TRBJ2-7; 7 nucleotides agree with TRBD1. This CDR3 is built from 19 residues. Germline V gene sequence: CDR1 SGHKS, CDR2 YYEKEE (reference sequence). With 2 bases clipped from V and 3 bases from J, the junction kept 20 bases outside the gene matches. This chain's CDR3 is CASSFMKDRIRADIYEQYF. The CDR3, as DNA: TGTGCCAGCAGCTTTATGAAGGACAGGATCCGGGCGGATATCTACGAGCAGTACTTC.

The chain joins TRBV9 to TRBJ1-1; 7 bases line up with TRBD1. The length of the CDR3 is 14 residues. Germline values: CDR1 SGDLS, CDR2 YYNGEE. Germline trimming cut 4 bases from V and 2 bases from J; bases unmatched to any gene: 5. CDR3 loop: CASSTGASNTEAFF. DNA of the CDR3: TGTGCCAGCAGCACAGGGGCGAGCAACACTGAAGCTTTCTTT.

The gene calls are TRBV7-9 and TRBJ2-1; perhaps TRBD2 as D (6 bases). Looked up from germline, CDR1 is SEHNR and CDR2 is FQNEAQ (reference sequence). The CDR3 runs to 15 residues. Between the trimmed V and J ends, which lost 1 base and 0 bases, there was a span of 7 bases. CDR3 protein: CASSLGSGSYNEQFF. The CDR3 coding sequence is TGTGCCAGCAGCTTAGGTAGCGGCTCCTACAATGAGCAGTTCTTC.

This clone was detected only a few times. Other DNA sequences of this sample code for an identical CDR3. This chain connects TRBV7-3 to TRBJ2-7; TRBD1 agrees at 7 bases. With V trimmed by 4 bases and J by 7 bases, 1 base remained unmatched. This CDR3 region has 11 residues. CDR1 and CDR2 from the germline V gene are SGHTA and FQGTGA. CDR3 nucleotides: TGTGCCAGCAGCTCAGGGGGAGAGCAGTACTTC. Translating gives CASSSGGEQYF. The full variable domain, completed using reference TRBV7-3 and TRBJ2-7, is GAGVSQTPSNKVTEKGKYVELRCDPISGHTALYWYRQSLGQGPEFLIYFQGTGAADDSGLPNDRFFAVRPEGSVSTLKIQRTERGDSAVYLCASSSGGEQYFGPGTRLTVT.

The chain is built from TRBV7-6 and TRBJ1-2; TRBD1 agrees at 7 bases. CDR3 size: 14 residues. Per the germline V gene, CDR1 is SGHVS and CDR2 is FNYEAQ. V was clipped by 5 bases and J by 4 bases; unmatched bases: 7. Here the CDR3 DNA reads TGTGCCAGCAGCCCCAGGTGGGACAGCTATGGCTACACCTTC. Translation: CASSPRWDSYGYTF. The full variable domain, its missing parts supplied by reference TRBV7-6 and TRBJ1-2, is GAGVSQSPRYKVTKRGQDVALRCDPISGHVSLYWYRQALGQGPEFLTYFNYEAQQDKSGLPNDRFSAERPEGSISTLTIQRTEQRDSAMYRCASSPRWDSYGYTFGSGTRLTVV.

J is TRBJ1-3 and V is TRBV7-8; D possibly corresponds to TRBD1 (6 bases). Trimming cost V 5 bases and J 1 base, with 9 bases left between them. CDR3 length equals 14 residues. Germline-derived CDR1 and CDR2 are SGHVS and FQNEAQ. In nucleotides, the CDR3 is TGTGCCAGCAGCCCAGGGACATCTGGAAACACCATATATTTT. Protein: CASSPGTSGNTIYF.

V gene TRBV2 combines with J gene TRBJ1-2, with D maybe TRBD1 (5 bases). This CDR3 comprises 10 residues. V lost 11 bases and J lost 8, with 12 bases in between. CDR1 SNHLY and CDR2 FYNNEI come from the germline V gene. The chain's CDR3 is CALGGGGYTF. CDR3 coding DNA: TGTGCCCTGGGGGGAGGCGGCTACACCTTC.

V and J are TRBV4-2 and TRBJ2-1; TRBD2 matches 7 bases. The germline gives CDR1 LGHNA, CDR2 YNFKEQ. CDR3 length equals 18 residues. V was clipped by 1 base and J by 0 bases; unmatched bases: 9. In nucleotides, the CDR3 is TGTGCCAGCAGCCAAGTTGCTAGCGGAAAGAGCTCCTACAATGAGCAGTTCTTC. Residues: CASSQVASGKSSYNEQFF.

The V call is TRBV11-2, the J call TRBJ2-7, with 7 bases matching TRBD2. This CDR3 has 15 residues. V trimming: 0 bases; J trimming: 8 bases; junction bases outside the gene matches: 10. Germline loops: CDR1 SGHAT, CDR2 FQNNGV. The CDR3 DNA sequence: TGTGCCAGCAGCTTAGATCGGAGACTAGCTTCCAAGCAGTACTTC. It encodes CASSLDRRLASKQYF.

This chain joins TRBV6-2 or TRBV6-3 and TRBJ2-5; 12 positions match TRBD2. J lost 5 bases, V lost 3 bases, and 10 bases had no gene match. Germline CDR1 reads MNHEY; CDR2 reads SVGEGT. The CDR3 runs 17 residues. The CDR3 region is CASSYGSTSGSRETQYF. The CDR3 DNA reads as TGTGCCAGCAGTTATGGTTCGACTAGCGGGAGTAGGGAGACCCAGTACTTC.

The rearrangement links TRBV5-6 to TRBJ2-7; 12 bases align to TRBD2. The CDR3 is 15 amino acids. V lost 4 bases to trimming and J lost 0 bases; unmatched junction nucleotides: 2. Per germline, CDR1 SGHDT and CDR2 YYEEEE. CDR3 region: CASSPTSGSSYEQYF. The CDR3 nucleotides read TGTGCCAGCAGCCCGACTAGCGGGAGCTCCTACGAGCAGTACTTC.

This clone has a handful of counts. The chain couples TRBV29-1 to TRBJ2-1, with 13 bases fitting TRBD2. The CDR3 has 15 residues. Germline V gene lookup returns CDR1 SQVTM and CDR2 ANQGSEA. The ends lost 6 bases at V and 6 bases at J; junction bases unmatched: 8. The CDR3 loop is CSVGRTSGRTNEQFF. Here the CDR3 DNA reads TGCAGCGTCGGCCGGACTAGCGGGAGAACCAATGAGCAGTTCTTC.

The rearrangement joins TRBV10-2 to TRBJ2-5; 7 bases align to TRBD1. J gave up 6 bases and V 9 bases, and 16 bases lay outside the gene matches. Germline-derived CDR1 and CDR2 are WSHSY and SAAADI. This CDR3 has 15 amino acids. CDR3 in amino acids: CARLKGALPEQTQYF. DNA of the CDR3: TGCGCCAGGTTGAAGGGGGCGCTTCCCGAACAGACCCAGTACTTC.

The chain employs TRBV30 and TRBJ2-5; D not resolved. The germline V gene encodes CDR1 GTSNPN and CDR2 SVGIG (reference sequence). The V end was cut by 4 bases, the J end by 4 bases, with 7 bases between. The CDR3 spans 11 residues. CDR3 region: CAWTSRETQYF. The CDR3 nucleotides are TGTGCCTGGACATCCAGAGAGACCCAGTACTTC. Complete variable domain (other parts from reference TRBV30 and TRBJ2-5): SQTIHQWPATLVQPVGSPLSLECTVEGTSNPNLYWYRQAAGRGLQLLFYSVGIGQISSEVPQNLSASRPQDRQFILSSKKLLLSDSGFYLCAWTSRETQYFGPGTRLLVL.

The chain combines TRBV6-1 with TRBJ1-2; D not resolved. CDR1 and CDR2 (germline): MNHNS, SASEGT. Trimming pared 1 base from V and 8 bases from J, leaving 11 bases between. This CDR3 has 13 residues. The CDR3 sequence is CASSEEGGRGYTF. In DNA, the CDR3 is TGTGCCAGCAGTGAAGAGGGAGGGCGCGGCTACACCTTC.

This chain links TRBV7-9 with TRBJ2-1; TRBD2 is a possible D gene (5 bases). The ends were cut back, 5 bases at V and 3 bases at J, with 14 bases in the middle. This CDR3 comprises 15 residues. CDR1 SEHNR and CDR2 FQNEAQ come from the germline V gene (reference sequence). The CDR3 protein is CASSTLSENYNEQFF. In DNA, the CDR3 is TGTGCCAGCAGCACCCTTAGCGAGAACTACAATGAGCAGTTCTTC. The variable domain in full, completed from reference TRBV7-9 and TRBJ2-1, reads DTGVSQNPRHKITKRGQNVTFRCDPISEHNRLYWYRQTLGQGPEFLTYFQNEAQLEKSRLLSDRFSAERPKGSFSTLEIQRTEQGDSAMYLCASSTLSENYNEQFFGPGTRLTVL.

J is TRBJ1-6 and V is TRBV7-2, with TRBD1 matching over 7 bases. Germline V gene data show CDR1 as SGHTA and CDR2 as FQGNSA. The V and J ends lost 6 bases and 9 bases, in that order; junction bases with no gene match: 14. The CDR3 is made up of 16 amino acids. This CDR3 reads CASRPGLGDRSSPLHF. The DNA of the CDR3 is TGTGCCAGCAGGCCCGGGTTAGGGGACAGATCTTCACCCCTCCACTTT.

The gene calls are TRBV12-3 or TRBV12-4 and TRBJ2-2, with unresolved D. Between the trimmed V and J ends, which lost 7 bases and 2 bases, there was a span of 5 bases. This CDR3 region has 12 residues. This CDR3 reads CASTKNTGELFF. CDR3 DNA: TGTGCCAGCACCAAAAACACCGGGGAGCTGTTTTTT.

This rearrangement joins TRBV9 to TRBJ2-5; D possibly corresponds to TRBD2 (6 bases). CDR3 length: 14 amino acids. Germline V gene sequence: CDR1 SGDLS, CDR2 YYNGEE. V lost 2 bases to trimming and J lost 5 bases, with 13 bases between them. CDR3 sequence reads: CASSVGLPGETQYF. The DNA for the CDR3 is TGTGCCAGCAGCGTGGGACTGCCGGGGGAGACCCAGTACTTC.

V is TRBV15 and J is TRBJ2-1; 9 nucleotides agree with TRBD1. CDR3 length equals 15 residues. CDR1 is LNHNV and CDR2 is YYDKDF in the germline V gene (reference sequence). J gave up 0 bases and V 3 bases, and 0 bases lay outside the gene matches. For the CDR3, the DNA is TGTGCCACCAGCAGGGACAGGGGCTCCTACAATGAGCAGTTCTTC. This encodes CATSRDRGSYNEQFF.

The rearrangement joins TRBV24-1 to TRBJ2-2, with D possibly TRBD2 on 5 matching bases. V lost 5 bases and J 6 bases, leaving 15 bases between the germline ends. The V gene's germline CDR1 is KGHDR and CDR2 SFDVKD. The CDR3 totals 15 residues. The CDR3 reads CATSGRRVRAGELFF. CDR3 coding DNA: TGTGCCACCAGTGGAAGGCGGGTCCGGGCCGGGGAGCTGTTTTTT.

This chain joins TRBV10-3 and TRBJ1-3, with D unresolved. V lost 7 bases and J 0 bases, leaving 10 bases between the germline ends. Germline CDR1 reads ENHRY; CDR2 reads SYGVKD. The CDR3 contains 14 residues. In DNA, the CDR3 is TGTGCCATCAAGGACGGGAACTCTGGAAACACCATATATTTT. Its protein product is CAIKDGNSGNTIYF.

This chain links TRBV30 with TRBJ2-7; TRBD1 matches at 8 bases. V trimming: 0 bases; J trimming: 6 bases; junction bases outside the gene matches: 7. The CDR3 is made up of 14 amino acids. Germline values: CDR1 GTSNPN, CDR2 SVGIG (reference sequence). DNA of the CDR3: TGTGCCTGGAGTGTACGTGACAGGGGTCCCGAGCAGTACTTC. Protein product: CAWSVRDRGPEQYF.

The chain combines TRBV6-5 with TRBJ2-2; tentative D call: TRBD1 (6 bases). V was clipped by 6 bases and J by 0 bases, with 11 bases between them. In germline, CDR1 is MNHEY, CDR2 SVGAGI. CDR3 length: 15 amino acids. The CDR3 loop is CASSRTDTNTGELFF. CDR3 nucleotides: TGTGCCAGCAGCCGGACAGACACGAACACCGGGGAGCTGTTTTTT.

This clone was detected only once. The chain has TRBV4-1 and TRBJ1-1; 9 nucleotides align to TRBD1. Per germline, CDR1 MGHRA and CDR2 YSYEKL. There are 16 residues in the CDR3. The V segment lost 2 bases and the J segment 3 bases; nucleotides outside the gene matches: 7. The CDR3 protein is CASSQRDRDWYTEAFF. CDR3 nucleotides: TGCGCCAGCAGCCAAAGGGACAGGGATTGGTACACTGAAGCTTTCTTT.